This T cell receptor beta chain was profiled in a study of OX40 agonist ivuxolimab in advanced cancers. At the level of the study: A male proportion of 82.7% was recorded, with mean age around 55 years and range about 20 to 79.

Repertoires were generated with immunoSEQ multiplex PCR, while TCRdb's copy carries only in-frame clones and drops some. The sample lists 53,000 or so clones, 79% occurring once. The table lists this clone with many counts. Antigen unknown. Study-level findings and limits: Partly responding patients at 0.1-3.0 mg/kg showed some of the smallest clonal expansion.

The sample here was CD4+ or CD8+ T cells sorted from blood, taken in a trial of the OX40 agonist ivuxolimab. The TCR sequence derives from an adult with an advanced solid tumor such as melanoma, head and neck, liver or kidney cancer.

In nucleotides, the CDR3 is TGTGCTAGTGGTTTTGGGAACACTGAAGCTTTCTTT. Residues: CASGFGNTEAFF. The chain employs TRBV12-5 and TRBJ1-1; no firm D call. The CDR3 is 12 residues long. V gave up 3 bases and J gave up 1 base, with 3 bases separating them. Germline CDR1 and CDR2: LGHNT and FRNRAP.